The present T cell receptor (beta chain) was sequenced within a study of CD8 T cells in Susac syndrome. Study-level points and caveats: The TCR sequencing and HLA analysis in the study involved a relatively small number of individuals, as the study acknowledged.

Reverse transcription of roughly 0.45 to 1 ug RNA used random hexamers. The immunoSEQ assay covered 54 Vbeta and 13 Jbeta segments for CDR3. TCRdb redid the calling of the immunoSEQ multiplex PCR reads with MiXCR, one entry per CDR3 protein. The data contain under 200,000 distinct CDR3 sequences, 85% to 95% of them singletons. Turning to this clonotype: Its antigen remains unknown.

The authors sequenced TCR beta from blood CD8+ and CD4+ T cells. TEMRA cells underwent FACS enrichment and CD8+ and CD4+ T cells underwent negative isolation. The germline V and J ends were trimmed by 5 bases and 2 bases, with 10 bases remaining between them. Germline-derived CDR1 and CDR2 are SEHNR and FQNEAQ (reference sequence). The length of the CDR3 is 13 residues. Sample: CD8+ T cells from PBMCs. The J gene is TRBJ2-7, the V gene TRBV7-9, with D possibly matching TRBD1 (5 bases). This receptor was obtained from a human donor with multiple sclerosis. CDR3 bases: TGTGCCAGCAGCCCGACAGCGACCTACGAGCAGTACTTC. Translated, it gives CASSPTATYEQYF.